The 11 T cell receptor beta chains below were found in one sample sequenced in a study of human T cells and chemical hapten exposure. Time point indicated: patch test 2, 6 weeks after DPC sensitization. Treatment noted: therapeutic diphenylcyclopropenone sensitization with weekly scalp DPC. Via MiXCR, TCRdb re-called the RACE reads, giving one row per CDR3 protein. Of a few hundred thousand distinct CDR3 sequences listed, 6% to 7% are singletons. This specimen consisted of whole blood, obtained in connection with sensitization to the hapten diphenylcyclopropenone (DPC). The receptors originated from a woman between 18 and 29 years old with alopecia areata. Some clones in this sample may be carry-over from other donors' samples.

This clonotype was counted only a few times. The genes are TRBV2 and TRBJ1-2, with 7 bases fitting TRBD1. This CDR3 contains 13 residues. Germline CDR1 is SNHLY and CDR2 is FYNNEI. V lost 8 bases to trimming and J lost 8 bases; unmatched junction nucleotides: 11. CDR3 nucleotides: TGTGCCAGCTCGATGGGGAACAGGGGAGGCTACACCTTC. Translating it yields CASSMGNRGGYTF.

V and J are TRBV7-2 and TRBJ2-6; D gene unclear. This CDR3 region has 14 residues. V lost 11 bases and J lost 1, with 12 bases in between. CDR1 and CDR2 (germline): SGHTA, FQGNSA. CDR3 sequence: CALKGLSGANVLTF. CDR3 DNA: TGTGCCTTAAAGGGTCTATCTGGGGCCAACGTCCTGACTTTC.

This clonotype came up many times. This chain connects TRBV12-3 or TRBV12-4 to TRBJ2-1; TRBD2 matches 12 bases. J lost 10 bases, V lost 6 bases, and 16 bases had no gene match. The CDR3 runs 17 residues. The CDR3 sequence: CASSGGLAGKTFREQFF. The CDR3 nucleotides are TGTGCCAGCAGCGGTGGACTAGCGGGGAAAACCTTTAGGGAGCAGTTCTTC.

The CDR3 DNA follows: TGTGCCAGCAGCTGGGGACGGAAAAGCACAGATACGCAGTATTTT. It yields the protein CASSWGRKSTDTQYF. V gene TRBV14 combines with J gene TRBJ2-3; D possibly matches TRBD1 or TRBD2 (5 bases each). The CDR3 loop spans 15 amino acids. Deletions cut 5 bases from V and 0 bases from J, with 12 bases between. Germline CDR1 and CDR2: SGHDN and FVKESK.

There are many counts of this clonotype. This chain uses TRBV5-1 with TRBJ2-5; 11 bases match TRBD2. Germline CDR1 is SGHRS and CDR2 is YFSETQ. Losses at the gene ends were 4 bases for V and 1 base for J; bases not matched to a gene: 9. The CDR3 consists of 17 residues. CDR3 in amino acids: CASSRGGLADTQETQYF. Here the CDR3 DNA reads TGCGCCAGCAGCCGAGGGGGACTAGCGGACACCCAAGAGACCCAGTACTTC.

This clonotype was counted at least ten times. CDR3 sequence (DNA): TGTGCCAGCAGCTTGGCCCAGGGGCATCGTGAAAAACTGTTTTTT. This sequence encodes CASSLAQGHREKLFF. The chain uses TRBV5-6 and TRBJ1-4, with D perhaps matching TRBD1 (6 bases). Looked up from germline, CDR1 is SGHDT and CDR2 is YYEEEE. The CDR3 is 15 residues long. Trimming stripped 0 bases from V and 7 bases from J, with 13 bases between. Using reference TRBV5-6 and TRBJ1-4 for the parts outside the CDR3, the full variable domain is DAGVTQSPTHLIKTRGQQVTLRCSPKSGHDTVSWYQQALGQGPQFIFQYYEEEERQRGNFPDRFSGHQFPNYSSELNVNALLLGDSALYLCASSLAQGHREKLFFGSGTQLSVL.

This clonotype turned up a few times. The chain recombines TRBV29-1 with TRBJ2-4; no firm D call. CDR3 length: 14 residues. Germline V gene data show CDR1 as SQVTM and CDR2 as ANQGSEA. V was cut by 5 bases and J by 0 bases, with 11 bases left in between. The CDR3 DNA follows: TGCAGCGTTCAACAGCTACTAGCCAAAAACATTCAGTACTTC. This translates into CSVQQLLAKNIQYF.

This clonotype has a count of ten or more. The chain carries TRBV12-3 or TRBV12-4 and TRBJ2-3; the match to TRBD2 covers 11 bases. Losses at the gene ends were 6 bases for V and 6 bases for J; bases not matched to a gene: 5. This CDR3 is 14 amino acids long. The CDR3 bases are TGTGCCAGCAGGCTAGCGGGGGGCCGGGATACGCAGTATTTT. It translates to CASRLAGGRDTQYF.

The chain uses TRBV1 and TRBJ1-2. TRBV1 is a documented pseudogene. This CDR3 contains 12 residues. CDR3 sequence: CTSSQDRQHDTF. The CDR3 DNA sequence: TGCACCAGCAGCCAAGATCGTCAGCATGACACCTTC.

The V call is TRBV4-3, the J call TRBJ1-2; D perhaps matches TRBD1 (5 bases). V was cut by 0 bases and J by 4 bases, with 12 bases left in between. Germline lookup yields CDR1 LGHNA and CDR2 YSLEER. The CDR3 is made up of 15 amino acids. The CDR3 reads CASSQDAEGTYGYTF. DNA for the CDR3: TGCGCCAGCAGCCAAGATGCGGAGGGGACCTATGGCTACACCTTC.

Only a few counts were recorded for this clonotype. The rearrangement joins TRBV6-2 or TRBV6-3 to TRBJ2-7, with D perhaps TRBD2 (5 bases). Germline CDR1 MNHEY, CDR2 SVGEGT. The CDR3 contains 14 residues. V lost 4 bases, J lost 5 bases, and 15 bases lay in between. This CDR3 reads CASSSGLIAHEQYF. The CDR3 coding sequence is TGTGCCAGCAGTTCCGGACTGATCGCCCACGAGCAGTACTTC.